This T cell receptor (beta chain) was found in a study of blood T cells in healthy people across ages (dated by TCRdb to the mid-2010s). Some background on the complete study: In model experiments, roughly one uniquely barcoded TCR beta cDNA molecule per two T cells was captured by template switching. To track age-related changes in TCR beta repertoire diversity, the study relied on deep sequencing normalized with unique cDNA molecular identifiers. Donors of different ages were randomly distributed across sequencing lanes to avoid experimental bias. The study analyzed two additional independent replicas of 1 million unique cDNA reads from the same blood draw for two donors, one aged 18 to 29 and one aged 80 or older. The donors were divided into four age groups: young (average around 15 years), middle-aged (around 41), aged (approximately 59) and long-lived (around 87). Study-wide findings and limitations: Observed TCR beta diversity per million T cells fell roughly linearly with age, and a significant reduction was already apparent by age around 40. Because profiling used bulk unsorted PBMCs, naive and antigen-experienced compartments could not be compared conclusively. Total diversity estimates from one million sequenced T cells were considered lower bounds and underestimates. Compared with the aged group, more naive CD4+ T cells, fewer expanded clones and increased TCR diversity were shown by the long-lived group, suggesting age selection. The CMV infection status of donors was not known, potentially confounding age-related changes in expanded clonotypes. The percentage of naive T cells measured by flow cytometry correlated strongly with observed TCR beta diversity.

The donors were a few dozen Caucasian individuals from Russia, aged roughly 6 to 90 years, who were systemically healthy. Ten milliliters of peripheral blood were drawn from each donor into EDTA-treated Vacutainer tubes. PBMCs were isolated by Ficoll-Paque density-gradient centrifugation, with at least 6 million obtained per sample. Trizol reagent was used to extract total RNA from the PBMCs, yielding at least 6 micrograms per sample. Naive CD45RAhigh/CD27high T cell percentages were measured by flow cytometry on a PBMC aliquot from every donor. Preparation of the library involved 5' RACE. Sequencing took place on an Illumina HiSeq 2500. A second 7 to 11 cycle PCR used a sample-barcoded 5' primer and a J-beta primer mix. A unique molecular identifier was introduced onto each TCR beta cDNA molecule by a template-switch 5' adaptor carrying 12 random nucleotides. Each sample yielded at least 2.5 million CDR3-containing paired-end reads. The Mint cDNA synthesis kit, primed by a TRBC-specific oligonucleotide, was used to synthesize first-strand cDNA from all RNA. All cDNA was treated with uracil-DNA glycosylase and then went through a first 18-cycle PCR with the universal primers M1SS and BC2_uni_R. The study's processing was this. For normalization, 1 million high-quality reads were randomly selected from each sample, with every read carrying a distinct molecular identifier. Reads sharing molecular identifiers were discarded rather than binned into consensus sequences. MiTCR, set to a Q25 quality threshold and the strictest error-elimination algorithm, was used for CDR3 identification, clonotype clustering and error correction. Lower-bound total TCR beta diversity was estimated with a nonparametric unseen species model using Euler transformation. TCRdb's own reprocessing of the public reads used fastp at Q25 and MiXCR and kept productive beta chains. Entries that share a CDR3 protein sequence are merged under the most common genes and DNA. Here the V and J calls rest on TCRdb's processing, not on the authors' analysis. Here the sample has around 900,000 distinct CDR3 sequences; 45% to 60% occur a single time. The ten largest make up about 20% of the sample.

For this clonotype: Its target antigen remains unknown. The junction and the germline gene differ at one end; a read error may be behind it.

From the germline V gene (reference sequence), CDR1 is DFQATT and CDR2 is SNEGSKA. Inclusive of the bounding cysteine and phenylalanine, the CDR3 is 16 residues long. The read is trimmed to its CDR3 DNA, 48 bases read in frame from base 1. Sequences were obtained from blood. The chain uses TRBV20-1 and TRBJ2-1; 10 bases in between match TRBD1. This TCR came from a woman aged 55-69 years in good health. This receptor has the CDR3 CSASTLGQGTYNQQFF. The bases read TGCAGTGCTAGCACCTTGGGACAGGGGACCTACAATCAGCAGTTCTTC.